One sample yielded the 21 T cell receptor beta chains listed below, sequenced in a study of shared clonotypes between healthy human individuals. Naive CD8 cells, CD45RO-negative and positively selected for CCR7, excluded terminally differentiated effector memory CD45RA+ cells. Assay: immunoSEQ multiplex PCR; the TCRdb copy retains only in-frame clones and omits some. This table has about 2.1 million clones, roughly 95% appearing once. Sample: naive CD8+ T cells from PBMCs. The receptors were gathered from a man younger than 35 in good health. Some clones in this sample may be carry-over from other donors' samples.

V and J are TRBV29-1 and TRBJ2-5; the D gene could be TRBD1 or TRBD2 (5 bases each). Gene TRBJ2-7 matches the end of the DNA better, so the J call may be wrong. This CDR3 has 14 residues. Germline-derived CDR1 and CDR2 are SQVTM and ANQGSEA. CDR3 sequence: CSVDAGTLSYEQYF. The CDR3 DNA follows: TGCAGCGTTGATGCCGGGACCCTCTCCTACGAGCAGTACTTC.

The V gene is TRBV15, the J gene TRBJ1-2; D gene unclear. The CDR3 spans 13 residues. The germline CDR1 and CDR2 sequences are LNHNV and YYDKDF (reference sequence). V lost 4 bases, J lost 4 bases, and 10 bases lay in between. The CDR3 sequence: CATSTDGGYGYTF. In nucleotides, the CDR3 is TGTGCCACCAGCACAGATGGCGGCTATGGCTACACCTTC.

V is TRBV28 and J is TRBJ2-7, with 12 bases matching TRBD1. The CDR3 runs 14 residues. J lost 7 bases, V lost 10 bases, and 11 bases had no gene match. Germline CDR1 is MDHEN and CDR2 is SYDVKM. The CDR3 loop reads CATKGTGGSGEQYF. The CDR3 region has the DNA TGTGCCACAAAGGGGACAGGGGGCTCGGGGGAGCAGTACTTC. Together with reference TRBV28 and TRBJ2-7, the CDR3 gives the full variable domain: DVKVTQSSRYLVKRTGEKVFLECVQDMDHENMFWYRQDPGLGLRLIYFSYDVKMKEKGDIPEGYSVSREKKERFSLILESASTNQTSMYLCATKGTGGSGEQYFGPGTRLTVT.

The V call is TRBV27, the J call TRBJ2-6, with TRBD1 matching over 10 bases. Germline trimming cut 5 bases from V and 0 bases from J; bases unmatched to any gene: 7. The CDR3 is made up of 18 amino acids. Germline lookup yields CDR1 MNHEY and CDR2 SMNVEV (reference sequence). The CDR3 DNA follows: TGTGCCAGCAGTCTCGGACAGGGGGTTCTCTCTGGGGCCAACGTCCTGACTTTC. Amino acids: CASSLGQGVLSGANVLTF.

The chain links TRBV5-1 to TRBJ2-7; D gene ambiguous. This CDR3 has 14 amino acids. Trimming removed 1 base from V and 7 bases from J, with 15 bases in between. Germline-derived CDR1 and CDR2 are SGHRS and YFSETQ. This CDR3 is CASSLNPVLVEQYF. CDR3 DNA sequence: TGCGCCAGCAGCTTGAACCCCGTCCTCGTGGAGCAGTACTTC.

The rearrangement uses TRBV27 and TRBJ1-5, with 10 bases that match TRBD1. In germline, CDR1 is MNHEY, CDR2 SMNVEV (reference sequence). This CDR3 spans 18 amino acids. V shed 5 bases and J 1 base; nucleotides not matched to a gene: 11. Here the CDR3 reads CASSLGTGVRGSNQPQHF. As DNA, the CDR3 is TGTGCCAGCAGTCTCGGGACAGGGGTAAGAGGGAGCAATCAGCCCCAGCATTTT.

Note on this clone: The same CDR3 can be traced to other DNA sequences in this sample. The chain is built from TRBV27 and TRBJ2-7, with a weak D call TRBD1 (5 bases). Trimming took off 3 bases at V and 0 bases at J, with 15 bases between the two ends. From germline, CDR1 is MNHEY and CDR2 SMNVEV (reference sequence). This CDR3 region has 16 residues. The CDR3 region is CASSFSIGDSSYEQYF. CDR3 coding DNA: TGTGCCAGCAGTTTCTCCATCGGAGACAGCTCCTACGAGCAGTACTTC.

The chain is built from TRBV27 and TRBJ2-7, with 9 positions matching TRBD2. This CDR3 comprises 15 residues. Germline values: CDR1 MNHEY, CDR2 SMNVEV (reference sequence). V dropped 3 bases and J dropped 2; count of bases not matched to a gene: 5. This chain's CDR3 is CASSFGSSGTYEQYF. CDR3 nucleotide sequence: TGTGCCAGCAGTTTTGGGTCTAGCGGGACCTACGAGCAGTACTTC.

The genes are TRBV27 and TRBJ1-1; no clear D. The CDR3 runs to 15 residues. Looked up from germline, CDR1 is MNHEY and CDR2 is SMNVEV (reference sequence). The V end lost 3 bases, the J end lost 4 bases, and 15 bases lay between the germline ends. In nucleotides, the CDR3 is TGTGCCAGCAGTTTGCGGGGTCCGGTGGGCACTGAAGCTTTCTTT. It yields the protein CASSLRGPVGTEAFF.

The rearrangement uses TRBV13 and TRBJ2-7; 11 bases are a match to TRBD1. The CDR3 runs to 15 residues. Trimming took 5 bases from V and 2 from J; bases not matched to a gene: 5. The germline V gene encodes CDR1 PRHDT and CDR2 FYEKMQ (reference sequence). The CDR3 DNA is TGTGCCAGCAGCCGTCTGGGACAGGGGGCCTACGAGCAGTACTTC. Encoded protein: CASSRLGQGAYEQYF.

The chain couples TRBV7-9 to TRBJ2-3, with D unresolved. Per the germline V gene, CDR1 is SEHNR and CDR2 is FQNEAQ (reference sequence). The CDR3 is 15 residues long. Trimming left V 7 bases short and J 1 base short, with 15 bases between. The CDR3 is CASNLIGVGTDTQYF. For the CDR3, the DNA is TGTGCCAGCAATCTCATTGGTGTTGGCACAGATACGCAGTATTTT.

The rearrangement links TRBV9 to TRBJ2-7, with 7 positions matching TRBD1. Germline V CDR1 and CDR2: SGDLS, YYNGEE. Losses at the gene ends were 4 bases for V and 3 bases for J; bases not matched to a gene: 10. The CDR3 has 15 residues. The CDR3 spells CASSQNPTGSYEQYF. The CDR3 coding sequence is TGTGCCAGCAGCCAGAACCCGACAGGGAGCTACGAGCAGTACTTC. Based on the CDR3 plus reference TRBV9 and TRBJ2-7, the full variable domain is DSGVTQTPKHLITATGQRVTLRCSPRSGDLSVYWYQQSLDQGLQFLIQYYNGEERAKGNILERFSAQQFPDLHSELNLSSLELGDSALYFCASSQNPTGSYEQYFGPGTRLTVT.

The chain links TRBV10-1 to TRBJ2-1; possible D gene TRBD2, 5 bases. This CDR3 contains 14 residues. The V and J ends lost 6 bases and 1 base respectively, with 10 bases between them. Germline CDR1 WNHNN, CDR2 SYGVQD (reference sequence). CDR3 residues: CASSITRSYNEQFF. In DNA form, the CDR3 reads TGCGCCAGCAGCATAACTAGGTCCTACAATGAGCAGTTCTTC.

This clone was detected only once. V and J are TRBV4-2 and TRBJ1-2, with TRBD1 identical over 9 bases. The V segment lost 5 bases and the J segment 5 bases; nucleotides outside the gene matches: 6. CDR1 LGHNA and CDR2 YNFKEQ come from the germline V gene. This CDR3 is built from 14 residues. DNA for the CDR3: TGTGCCAGCAGCTTGGGGACAGGGTATTATGGCTACACCTTC. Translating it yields CASSLGTGYYGYTF.

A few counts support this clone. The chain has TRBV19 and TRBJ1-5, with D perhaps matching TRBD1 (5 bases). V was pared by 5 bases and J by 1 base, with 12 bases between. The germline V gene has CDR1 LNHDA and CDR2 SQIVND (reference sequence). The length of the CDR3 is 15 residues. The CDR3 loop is CASSWGRWSNQPQHF. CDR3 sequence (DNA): TGTGCCAGTAGTTGGGGACGGTGGAGCAATCAGCCCCAGCATTTT.

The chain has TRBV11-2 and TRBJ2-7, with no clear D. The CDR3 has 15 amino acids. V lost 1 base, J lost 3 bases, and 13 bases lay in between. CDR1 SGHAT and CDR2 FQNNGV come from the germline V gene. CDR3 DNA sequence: TGTGCCAGCAGCTTAGGGCGTGTCAGCCACTACGAGCAGTACTTC. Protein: CASSLGRVSHYEQYF.

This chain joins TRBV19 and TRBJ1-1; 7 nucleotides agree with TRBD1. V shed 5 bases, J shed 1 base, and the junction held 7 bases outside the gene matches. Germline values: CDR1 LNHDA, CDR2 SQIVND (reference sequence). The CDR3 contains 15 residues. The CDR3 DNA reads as TGTGCCAGTAGTCTGGGGACAGTGGGGAACACTGAAGCTTTCTTT. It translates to CASSLGTVGNTEAFF.

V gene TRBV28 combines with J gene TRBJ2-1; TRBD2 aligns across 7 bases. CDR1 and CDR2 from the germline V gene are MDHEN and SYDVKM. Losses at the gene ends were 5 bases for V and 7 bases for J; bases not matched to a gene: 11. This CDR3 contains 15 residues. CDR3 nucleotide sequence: TGTGCCAGCAGTATTGCTAGTGGGGAGGGGAATGAGCAGTTCTTC. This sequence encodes CASSIASGEGNEQFF.

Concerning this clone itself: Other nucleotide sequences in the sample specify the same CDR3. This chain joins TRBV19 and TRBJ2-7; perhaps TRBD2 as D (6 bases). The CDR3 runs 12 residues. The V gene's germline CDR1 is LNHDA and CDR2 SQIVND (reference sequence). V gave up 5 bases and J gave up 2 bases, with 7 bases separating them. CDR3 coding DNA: TGTGCCAGTAGTCCGGGGGCCTACGAGCAGTACTTC. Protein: CASSPGAYEQYF.

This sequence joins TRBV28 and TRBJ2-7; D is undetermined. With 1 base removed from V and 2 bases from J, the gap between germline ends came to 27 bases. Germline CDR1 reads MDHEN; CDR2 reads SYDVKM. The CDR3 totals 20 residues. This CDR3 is CASSLSGVNWDYYTPYEQYF. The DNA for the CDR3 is TGTGCCAGCAGTTTATCTGGAGTGAACTGGGATTACTACACCCCCTACGAGCAGTACTTC.

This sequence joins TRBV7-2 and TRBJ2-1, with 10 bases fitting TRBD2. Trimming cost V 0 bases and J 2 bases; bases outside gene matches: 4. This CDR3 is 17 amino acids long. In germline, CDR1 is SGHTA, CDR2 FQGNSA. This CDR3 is CASSLADLAGAYNEQFF. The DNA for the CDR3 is TGTGCCAGCAGCTTAGCCGATCTAGCGGGAGCCTACAATGAGCAGTTCTTC.